This T cell receptor beta chain derives from a study of read filtering for tumor transcriptome and immune sequencing. Across the study: R-ISS stage counts were eight or nine for I, roughly 15 for II, 6 or 7 for III. Per sample, TCR-region reads ranged about 4.05 to 10.27 million by IR-seq, about 75 to 1273 by RNA-seq.

General observations from the study: This fraction held mixed bone marrow immune cells after CD138-negative sorting.

V lost 4 bases and J 0 bases, leaving 17 bases between the germline ends. Germline assignment: CDR1 LGHNA and CDR2 YNFKEQ. CDR3 length: 17 residues. This clonotype occurred many times. Antigen specificity is unknown. The library was built from about 0.4 ug RNA with molecular barcoded adaptors for alpha/delta and beta/gamma chains. MiXCR, applied by TCRdb to the reads, yields one record per CDR3 protein. The sample yields tens of thousands of distinct CDR3 sequences, 15% to 20% seen once. The clonotype comes from a donor aged 40 or older with multiple myeloma. The sample comprised a population of CD138-negative cells sorted from bone marrow. V usage is TRBV4-2 and J usage is TRBJ2-3, with D possibly TRBD2 on 6 matching bases. Here the CDR3 DNA reads TGTGCCAGCAGCCCGGCGGGACCGCGCATTAGCACAGATACGCAGTATTTT. Its protein is CASSPAGPRISTDTQYF.